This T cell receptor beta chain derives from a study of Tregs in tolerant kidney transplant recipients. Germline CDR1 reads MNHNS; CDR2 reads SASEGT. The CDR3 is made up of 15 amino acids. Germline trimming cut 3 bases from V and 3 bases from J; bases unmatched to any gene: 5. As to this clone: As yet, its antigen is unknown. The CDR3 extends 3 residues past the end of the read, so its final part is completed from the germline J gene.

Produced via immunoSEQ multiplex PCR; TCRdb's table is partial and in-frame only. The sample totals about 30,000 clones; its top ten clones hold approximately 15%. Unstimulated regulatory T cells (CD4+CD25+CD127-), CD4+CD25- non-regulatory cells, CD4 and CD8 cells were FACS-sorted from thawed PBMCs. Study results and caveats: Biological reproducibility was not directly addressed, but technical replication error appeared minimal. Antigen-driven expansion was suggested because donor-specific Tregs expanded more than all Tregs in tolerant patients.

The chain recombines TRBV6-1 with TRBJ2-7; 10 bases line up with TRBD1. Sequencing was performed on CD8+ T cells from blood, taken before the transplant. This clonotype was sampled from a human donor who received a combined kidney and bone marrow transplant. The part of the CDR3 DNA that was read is TGTGCCAGCAGTGATGGGACAGGGGTTTTCTACGAG. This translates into CASSDGTGVFYE. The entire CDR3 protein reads CASSDGTGVFYEQYF.